This T cell receptor (beta chain) was captured by sequencing in a study of OX40 agonist ivuxolimab in advanced cancers. Study in general: Patients receiving dose escalation had hepatocellular carcinoma, melanoma, renal cell or head and neck cancer. Three individuals attained partial responses, comprising one hepatocellular carcinoma case and two cutaneous melanoma cases.

Data came from immunoSEQ multiplex PCR; TCRdb stores just in-frame clones and leaves some out. The sample contains just under 65,000 clones, more than 80% of which appear only once. This clone was seen a single time. Exclusion applied to patients with autoimmune disease history or systemic immunosuppression. This TCR came from an adult with an advanced solid tumor such as melanoma, head and neck, liver or kidney cancer. This material consisted of CD4+ or CD8+ T cells sorted from blood, taken in a trial of the OX40 agonist ivuxolimab.

This CDR3 reads CASSQTGDNTIYF. CDR3 coding DNA: TGTGCCAGCAGTCAGACAGGGGATAACACCATATATTTT. The J gene is TRBJ1-3, the V gene TRBV7-9; 8 nucleotides agree with TRBD1. The CDR3 runs to 13 residues. Germline lookup yields CDR1 SEHNR and CDR2 FQNEAQ (reference sequence). With 6 bases clipped from V and 7 bases from J, the junction kept 5 bases outside the gene matches.